This TCR beta chain stems from a study of regulatory and conventional T cells in RAG deficiency. Broader study findings: Omenn patients showed >90% Treg-Tconv overlap and shorter CDR3 lengths. Compared with controls, unique Treg TCR beta sequences dropped roughly 100-fold in Omenn syndrome and CID/AS. Control T-cell subsets had markedly higher Shannon entropy and lower Simpson indices than RAG-deficient patients.

The CDR3 loop spans 15 amino acids. Germline CDR1 reads SGHRS; CDR2 reads YFSETQ. The V end was cut by 4 bases, the J end by 4 bases, with 14 bases between. This clone was detected once. As yet, its antigen is unknown. TCRdb keeps only in-frame clones here, not all; method: immunoSEQ multiplex PCR. The sample yields around 30,000 clones, about 95% seen once. Genomic DNA came from blood conventional CD4+ T cells gated CD25-low CD127-high. The sample was also reused in another study, on regulatory T cells. This second report adds: The PCR used 52 TRBV and 13 TRBJ primers.

This sequence joins TRBV5-1 and TRBJ2-2; D is perhaps TRBD1 or TRBD2 (6 bases each). The source of this sequence is a human donor in good health. The sample comprised CD25- CD4+ T cells sorted from blood. The CDR3 is CASSLGGQFTGELFF. CDR3 DNA sequence: TGCGCCAGCAGCCTGGGAGGACAGTTCACCGGGGAGCTGTTTTTT.